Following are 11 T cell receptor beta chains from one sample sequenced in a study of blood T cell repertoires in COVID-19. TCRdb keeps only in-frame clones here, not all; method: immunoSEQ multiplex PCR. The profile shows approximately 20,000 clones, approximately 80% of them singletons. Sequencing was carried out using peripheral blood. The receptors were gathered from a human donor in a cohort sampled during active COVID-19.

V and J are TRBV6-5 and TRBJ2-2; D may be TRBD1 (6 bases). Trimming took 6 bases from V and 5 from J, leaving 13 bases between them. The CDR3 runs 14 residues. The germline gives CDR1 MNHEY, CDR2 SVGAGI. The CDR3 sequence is CASRRQAETGELFF. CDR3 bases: TGTGCCAGCAGGCGACAGGCAGAGACCGGGGAGCTGTTTTTT.

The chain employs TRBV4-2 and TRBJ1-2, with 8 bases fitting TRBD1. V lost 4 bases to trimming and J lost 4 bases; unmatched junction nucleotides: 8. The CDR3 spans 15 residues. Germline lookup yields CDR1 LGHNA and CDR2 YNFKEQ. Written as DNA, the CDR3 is TGTGCCAGCAGCCCCGGACAGGGAGTACGCTATGGCTACACCTTC. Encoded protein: CASSPGQGVRYGYTF.

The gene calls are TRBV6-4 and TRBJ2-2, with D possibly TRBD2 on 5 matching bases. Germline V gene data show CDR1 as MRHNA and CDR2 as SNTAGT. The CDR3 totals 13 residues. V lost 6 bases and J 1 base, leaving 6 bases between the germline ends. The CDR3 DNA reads TGTGCCAGCAGCCGGGAGAACACCGGGGAGCTGTTTTTT. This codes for CASSRENTGELFF.

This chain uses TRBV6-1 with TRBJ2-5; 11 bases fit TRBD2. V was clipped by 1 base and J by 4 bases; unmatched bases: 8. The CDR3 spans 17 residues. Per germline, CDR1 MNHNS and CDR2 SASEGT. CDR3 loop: CASSEEVSGRVGETQYF. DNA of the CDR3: TGTGCCAGCAGTGAAGAGGTTAGCGGGAGGGTTGGAGAGACCCAGTACTTC.

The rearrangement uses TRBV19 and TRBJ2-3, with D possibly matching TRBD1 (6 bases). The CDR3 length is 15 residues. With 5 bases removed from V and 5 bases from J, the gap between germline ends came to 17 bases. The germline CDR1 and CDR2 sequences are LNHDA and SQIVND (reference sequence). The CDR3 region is CASSYLQGSVDTQYF. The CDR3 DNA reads TGTGCCAGTAGTTATTTACAGGGTTCTGTAGATACGCAGTATTTT.

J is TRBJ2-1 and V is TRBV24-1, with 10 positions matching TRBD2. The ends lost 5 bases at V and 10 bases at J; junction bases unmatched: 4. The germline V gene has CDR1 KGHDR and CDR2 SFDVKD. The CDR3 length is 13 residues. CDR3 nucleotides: TGTGCCACCAGTGCGTTACTAGCGGGGGAGCAGTTCTTC. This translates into CATSALLAGEQFF.

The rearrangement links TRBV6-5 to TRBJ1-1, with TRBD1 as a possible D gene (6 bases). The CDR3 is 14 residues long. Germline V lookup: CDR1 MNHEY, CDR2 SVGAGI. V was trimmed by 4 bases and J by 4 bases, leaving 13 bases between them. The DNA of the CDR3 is TGTGCCAGCAGTTCCGACAGGCCCCTCACTGAAGCTTTCTTT. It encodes CASSSDRPLTEAFF.

DNA for the CDR3: TGCAGTGCTACGGGTGGCTACGAGCAGTACTTC. Amino acids: CSATGGYEQYF. The V call is TRBV20-1, the J call TRBJ2-7; D gene uncertain. Germline V lookup: CDR1 DFQATT, CDR2 SNEGSKA (reference sequence). The CDR3 is 11 amino acids. Deletions cut 4 bases from V and 3 bases from J, with 7 bases between.

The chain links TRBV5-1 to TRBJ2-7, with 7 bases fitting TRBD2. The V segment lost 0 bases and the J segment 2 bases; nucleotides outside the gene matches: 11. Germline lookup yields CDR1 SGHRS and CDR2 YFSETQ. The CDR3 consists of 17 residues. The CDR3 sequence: CASSLAGLAVVPYEQYF. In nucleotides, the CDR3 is TGCGCCAGCAGCTTGGCAGGGCTAGCGGTAGTCCCCTACGAGCAGTACTTC.

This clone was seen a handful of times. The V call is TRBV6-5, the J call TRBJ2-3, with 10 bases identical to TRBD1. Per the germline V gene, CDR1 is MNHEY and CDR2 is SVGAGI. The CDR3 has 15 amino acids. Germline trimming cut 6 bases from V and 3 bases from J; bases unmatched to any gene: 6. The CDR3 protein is CASRPGTGETDTQYF. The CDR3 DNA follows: TGTGCCAGCAGACCCGGGACAGGGGAAACAGATACGCAGTATTTT.

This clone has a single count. CDR3: CASRITTGGGYTF. DNA for the CDR3: TGTGCCAGCAGGATAACGACAGGGGGAGGCTACACCTTC. The gene calls are TRBV28 and TRBJ1-2, with 9 bases lining up with TRBD1. Germline V gives CDR1 MDHEN, CDR2 SYDVKM. The CDR3 has 13 amino acids. V lost 6 bases and J lost 8; bases outside the gene matches: 7.